Shown below are 13 T cell receptor beta chains from a single sample sequenced in a study of shared clonotypes between healthy human individuals. Clones were sequenced by immunoSEQ multiplex PCR, and TCRdb holds only the in-frame ones, with some missing. Of 2.5 million or so clones listed, approximately 90% are singletons. Sample: naive CD4+ T cells sorted from blood. Documented subset: CD45RA+ positively selected. These TCRs come from a man aged 18 to 30 in good health.

In its sample, this clone was seen once. The gene calls are TRBV12-5 and TRBJ1-5, with a weak D call TRBD1 (6 bases). Between the trimmed V and J ends, which lost 7 bases and 1 base, there was a span of 8 bases. The CDR3 spans 13 residues. The germline gives CDR1 LGHNT, CDR2 FRNRAP. CDR3 sequence (DNA): TGTGCTAGTGCCACAGGGAGCAATCAGCCCCAGCATTTT. This sequence encodes CASATGSNQPQHF.

This clone was found once. The chain is built from TRBV5-4 and TRBJ1-2; TRBD1 matches 7 bases. Per the germline V gene, CDR1 is SGHNT and CDR2 is YYREEE (reference sequence). With V trimmed by 4 bases and J by 4 bases, 13 bases remained unmatched. The CDR3 is 16 residues long. Here the CDR3 DNA reads TGTGCCAGCAGCCCAAAGTTCAGGGGGGGAAGCTATGGCTACACCTTC. Residues: CASSPKFRGGSYGYTF.

The V gene is TRBV2, the J gene TRBJ1-5, with TRBD1 matching 7 bases. The CDR3 is 15 amino acids. Germline V gene sequence: CDR1 SNHLY, CDR2 FYNNEI. The V segment lost 4 bases and the J segment 4 bases; nucleotides outside the gene matches: 7. CDR3 DNA: TGTGCCAGCAGTGCAGCCGGGACAGTTAATCAGCCCCAGCATTTT. Translation: CASSAAGTVNQPQHF. Complete variable domain (other parts from reference TRBV2 and TRBJ1-5): EPEVTQTPSHQVTQMGQEVILRCVPISNHLYFYWYRQILGQKVEFLVSFYNNEISEKSEIFDDQFSVERPDGSNFTLKIRSTKLEDSAMYFCASSAAGTVNQPQHFGDGTRLSIL.

This rearrangement joins TRBV19 to TRBJ2-7, with unresolved D. Germline CDR1 reads LNHDA; CDR2 reads SQIVND (reference sequence). The CDR3 runs 12 residues. V was shortened by 3 bases and J by 3 bases, with 6 bases between the two germline ends. CDR3 sequence reads: CASSMWGYEQYF. CDR3 nucleotides: TGTGCCAGTAGTATGTGGGGCTACGAGCAGTACTTC. Full variable domain (missing parts from reference TRBV19 and TRBJ2-7): DGGITQSPKYLFRKEGQNVTLSCEQNLNHDAMYWYRQDPGQGLRLIYYSQIVNDFQKGDIAEGYSVSREKKESFPLTVTSAQKNPTAFYLCASSMWGYEQYFGPGTRLTVT.

This chain joins TRBV19 and TRBJ1-2; D is undetermined. The CDR3 totals 15 residues. Looked up from germline, CDR1 is LNHDA and CDR2 is SQIVND (reference sequence). Trimming left V 8 bases short and J 4 bases short, with 20 bases between. The CDR3 loop is CASCLGHSPRYGYTF. The CDR3 DNA reads as TGTGCCAGTTGCCTTGGTCACAGTCCTCGCTATGGCTACACCTTC.

The J gene is TRBJ2-1, the V gene TRBV19, with D possibly matching TRBD1 (7 bases). The CDR3 runs 15 residues. Trimming cost V 6 bases and J 4 bases, with 16 bases left between them. The germline V gene has CDR1 LNHDA and CDR2 SQIVND (reference sequence). CDR3 residues: CASSPTGTVYNEQFF. The CDR3 coding sequence is TGTGCCAGTAGCCCGACAGGGACTGTATACAATGAGCAGTTCTTC. The complete variable domain, with remaining parts taken from reference TRBV19 and TRBJ2-1, reads DGGITQSPKYLFRKEGQNVTLSCEQNLNHDAMYWYRQDPGQGLRLIYYSQIVNDFQKGDIAEGYSVSREKKESFPLTVTSAQKNPTAFYLCASSPTGTVYNEQFFGPGTRLTVL.

The rearrangement joins TRBV19 to TRBJ1-1, with D possibly TRBD1 on 6 matching bases. Germline CDR1 and CDR2: LNHDA and SQIVND (reference sequence). The V end was cut by 4 bases, the J end by 8 bases, with 17 bases between. The CDR3 covers 14 residues. CDR3: CASSTHRDSAEAFF. The CDR3 DNA reads as TGTGCCAGTAGTACCCACAGGGATTCGGCAGAAGCTTTCTTT. The variable domain in full, with the rest retrieved from reference TRBV19 and TRBJ1-1, is DGGITQSPKYLFRKEGQNVTLSCEQNLNHDAMYWYRQDPGQGLRLIYYSQIVNDFQKGDIAEGYSVSREKKESFPLTVTSAQKNPTAFYLCASSTHRDSAEAFFGQGTRLTVV.

The chain couples TRBV7-9 to TRBJ2-5, with TRBD2 as a possible D gene (6 bases). Trimming took off 1 base at V and 4 bases at J, with 16 bases between the two ends. The CDR3 extends over 16 amino acids. Germline assignment: CDR1 SEHNR and CDR2 FQNEAQ (reference sequence). CDR3 in amino acids: CASSLGASANLETQYF. Here the CDR3 DNA reads TGTGCCAGCAGCTTAGGGGCTAGCGCTAACTTAGAGACCCAGTACTTC.

This clone showed up just once. The chain is built from TRBV7-2 and TRBJ2-7; D remains ambiguous. Germline CDR1 reads SGHTA; CDR2 reads FQGNSA. Trimming pared 5 bases from V and 2 bases from J, leaving 16 bases between. The CDR3 is 15 residues long. In nucleotides, the CDR3 is TGTGCCAGCAGCCGAACCCGGGCGTTTGCCTACGAGCAGTACTTC. Protein: CASSRTRAFAYEQYF.

CDR3 bases: TGCGCCAGCAGCGCGGACAGGGTACCGAGCTCCTACGAGCAGTACTTC. It yields the protein CASSADRVPSSYEQYF. This chain connects TRBV10-2 to TRBJ2-7; TRBD1 matches 8 bases. The CDR3 has 16 residues. J lost 0 bases, V lost 6 bases, and 10 bases had no gene match. Per germline, CDR1 WSHSY and CDR2 SAAADI.

J is TRBJ1-1 and V is TRBV7-3, with 9 nucleotides matching TRBD1. Germline CDR1 SGHTA, CDR2 FQGTGA. The length of the CDR3 is 17 residues. With 4 bases clipped from V and 6 bases from J, the junction kept 15 bases outside the gene matches. CDR3 sequence: CASSSGGTGQVVAEAFF. The CDR3 DNA is TGTGCCAGCAGCTCTGGAGGGACAGGGCAAGTCGTGGCTGAAGCTTTCTTT.

The chain joins TRBV30 to TRBJ1-2; possibly TRBD1 for D (5 bases). Germline CDR1 GTSNPN, CDR2 SVGIG (reference sequence). The CDR3 covers 13 residues. Trimming left V 5 bases short and J 8 bases short, with 18 bases between. CDR3 loop: CAWGDDHEQGYTF. Written as DNA, the CDR3 is TGTGCCTGGGGGGACGACCATGAGCAGGGCTACACCTTC.

As to this clone: In the same sample, other DNA sequences code for this CDR3. The rearrangement joins TRBV2 to TRBJ2-5; 8 bases map to TRBD2. The J segment lost 5 bases and the V segment lost 4 bases, leaving 3 bases of the junction unmatched. The CDR3 has 13 residues. Germline V gene data show CDR1 as SNHLY and CDR2 as FYNNEI. CDR3 bases: TGTGCCAGCAGTGGTCTAGCGGGTGAGACCCAGTACTTC. Its protein is CASSGLAGETQYF. Filled out from reference TRBV2 and TRBJ2-5, the complete variable domain reads EPEVTQTPSHQVTQMGQEVILRCVPISNHLYFYWYRQILGQKVEFLVSFYNNEISEKSEIFDDQFSVERPDGSNFTLKIRSTKLEDSAMYFCASSGLAGETQYFGPGTRLLVL.